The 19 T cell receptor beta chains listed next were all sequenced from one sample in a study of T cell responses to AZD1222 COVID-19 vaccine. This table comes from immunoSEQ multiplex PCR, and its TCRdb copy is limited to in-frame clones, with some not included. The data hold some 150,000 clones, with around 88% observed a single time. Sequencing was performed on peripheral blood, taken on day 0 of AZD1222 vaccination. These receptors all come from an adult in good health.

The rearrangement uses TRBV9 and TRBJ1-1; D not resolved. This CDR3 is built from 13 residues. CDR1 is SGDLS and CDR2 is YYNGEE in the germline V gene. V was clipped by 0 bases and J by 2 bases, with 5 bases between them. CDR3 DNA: TGTGCCAGCAGCGTAGCCAAAAACACTGAAGCTTTCTTT. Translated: CASSVAKNTEAFF.

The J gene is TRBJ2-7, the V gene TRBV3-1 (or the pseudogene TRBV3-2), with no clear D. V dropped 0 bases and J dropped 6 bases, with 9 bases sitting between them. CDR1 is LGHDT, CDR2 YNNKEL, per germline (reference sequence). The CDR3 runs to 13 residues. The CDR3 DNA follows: TGTGCCAGCAGCCAAGAAGGCCAGGCCGAGCAGTACTTC. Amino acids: CASSQEGQAEQYF.

The CDR3 region has the DNA TGTGCCAGCAGTTCCCTTCAGGAGACTCGGTGGTACTTC. Amino acids: CASSSLQETRWYF. V and J are TRBV28 and TRBJ2-7; D gene ambiguous. CDR3 length equals 13 residues. CDR1 and CDR2 from the germline V gene are MDHEN and SYDVKM. V lost 4 bases, J lost 12 bases, and 19 bases lay in between.

The CDR3 bases are TGTGCCAGCAGTTACGCTCCGGGACAGGCCGCCTACGAGCAGTACTTC. Translating gives CASSYAPGQAAYEQYF. This chain connects TRBV6-5 to TRBJ2-7, with TRBD1 matching over 8 bases. V dropped 2 bases and J dropped 2; count of bases not matched to a gene: 8. This CDR3 is built from 16 residues. CDR1 MNHEY and CDR2 SVGAGI come from the germline V gene.

As DNA, the CDR3 is TGTGCCACCAGCAGGGGGACAGGGGTGACAGATACGCAGTATTTT. As protein: CATSRGTGVTDTQYF. The J gene is TRBJ2-3, the V gene TRBV15; 10 bases match TRBD1. The V segment lost 3 bases and the J segment 3 bases; nucleotides outside the gene matches: 3. There are 15 residues in the CDR3. The germline CDR1 and CDR2 sequences are LNHNV and YYDKDF (reference sequence).

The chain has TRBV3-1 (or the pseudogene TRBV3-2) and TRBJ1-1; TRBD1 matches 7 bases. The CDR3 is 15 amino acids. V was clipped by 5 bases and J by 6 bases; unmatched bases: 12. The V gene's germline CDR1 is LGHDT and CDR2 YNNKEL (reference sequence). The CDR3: CASSTRTGGDAEAFF. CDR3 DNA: TGTGCCAGCAGCACCCGGACAGGTGGGGACGCTGAAGCTTTCTTT.

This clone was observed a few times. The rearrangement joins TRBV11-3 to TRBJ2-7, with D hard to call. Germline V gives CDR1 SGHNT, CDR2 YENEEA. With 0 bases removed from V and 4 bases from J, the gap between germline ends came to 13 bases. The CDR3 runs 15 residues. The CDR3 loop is CASSLEADSTYEQYF. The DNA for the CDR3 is TGTGCCAGCAGCTTAGAGGCAGATTCCACTTACGAGCAGTACTTC.

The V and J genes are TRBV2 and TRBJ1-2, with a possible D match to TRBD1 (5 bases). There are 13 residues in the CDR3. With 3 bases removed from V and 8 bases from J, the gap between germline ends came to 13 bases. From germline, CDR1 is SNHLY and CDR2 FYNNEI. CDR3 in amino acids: CASSEFSRDGYTF. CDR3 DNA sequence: TGTGCCAGCAGTGAGTTCAGCCGGGACGGCTACACCTTC.

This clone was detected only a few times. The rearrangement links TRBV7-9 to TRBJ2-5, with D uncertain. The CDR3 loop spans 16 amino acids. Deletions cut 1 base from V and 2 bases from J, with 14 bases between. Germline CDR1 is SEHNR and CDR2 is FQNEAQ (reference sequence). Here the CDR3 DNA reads TGTGCCAGCAGCTTAGGGGCTTCACTTGCTCAAGAGACCCAGTACTTC. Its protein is CASSLGASLAQETQYF. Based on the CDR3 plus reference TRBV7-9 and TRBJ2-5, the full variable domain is DTGVSQNPRHKITKRGQNVTFRCDPISEHNRLYWYRQTLGQGPEFLTYFQNEAQLEKSRLLSDRFSAERPKGSFSTLEIQRTEQGDSAMYLCASSLGASLAQETQYFGPGTRLLVL.

The CDR3 sequence: CASSYGPNTEAFF. For the CDR3, the DNA is TGTGCCAGCAGTTACGGCCCCAACACTGAAGCTTTCTTT. This sequence joins TRBV6-6 and TRBJ1-1, with D uncertain. CDR3 length equals 13 residues. The germline V gene has CDR1 MNHNY and CDR2 SVGAGI (reference sequence). The V and J ends lost 2 bases and 2 bases respectively, with 6 bases between them.

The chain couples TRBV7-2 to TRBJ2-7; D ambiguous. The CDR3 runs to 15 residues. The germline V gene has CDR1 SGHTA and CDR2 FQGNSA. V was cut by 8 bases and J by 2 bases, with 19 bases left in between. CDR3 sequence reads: CASVGAADRAYEQYF. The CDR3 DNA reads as TGTGCCAGCGTGGGTGCGGCGGACCGGGCCTACGAGCAGTACTTC.

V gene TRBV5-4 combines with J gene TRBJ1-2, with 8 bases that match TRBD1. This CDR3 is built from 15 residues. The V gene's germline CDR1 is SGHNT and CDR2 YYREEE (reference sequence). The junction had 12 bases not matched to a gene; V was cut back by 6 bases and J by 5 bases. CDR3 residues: CASKLLGQALYGYTF. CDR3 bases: TGTGCCAGCAAACTACTGGGACAGGCGTTATATGGCTACACCTTC. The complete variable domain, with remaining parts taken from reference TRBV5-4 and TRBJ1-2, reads ETGVTQSPTHLIKTRGQQVTLRCSSQSGHNTVSWYQQALGQGPQFIFQYYREEENGRGNFPPRFSGLQFPNYSSELNVNALELDDSALYLCASKLLGQALYGYTFGSGTRLTVV.

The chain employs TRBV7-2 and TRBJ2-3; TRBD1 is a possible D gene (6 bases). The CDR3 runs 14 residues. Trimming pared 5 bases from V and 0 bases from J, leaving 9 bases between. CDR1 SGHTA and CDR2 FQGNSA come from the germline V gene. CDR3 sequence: CASSPQGSTDTQYF. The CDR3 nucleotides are TGTGCCAGCAGCCCCCAGGGGAGCACAGATACGCAGTATTTT.

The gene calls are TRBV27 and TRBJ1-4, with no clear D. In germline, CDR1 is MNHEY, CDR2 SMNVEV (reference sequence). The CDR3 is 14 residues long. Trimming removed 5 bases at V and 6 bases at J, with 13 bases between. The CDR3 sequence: CASSSRERDEKLFF. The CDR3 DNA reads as TGTGCCAGCAGTAGTCGGGAAAGGGATGAAAAACTGTTTTTT. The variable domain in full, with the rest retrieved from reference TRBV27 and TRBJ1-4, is EAQVTQNPRYLITVTGKKLTVTCSQNMNHEYMSWYRQDPGLGLRQIYYSMNVEVTDKGDVPEGYKVSRKEKRNFPLILESPSPNQTSLYFCASSSRERDEKLFFGSGTQLSVL.

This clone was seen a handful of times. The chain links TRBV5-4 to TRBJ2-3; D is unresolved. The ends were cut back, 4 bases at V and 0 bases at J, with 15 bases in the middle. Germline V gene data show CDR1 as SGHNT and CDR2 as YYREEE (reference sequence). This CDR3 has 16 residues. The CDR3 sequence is CASSQLVSGSTDTQYF. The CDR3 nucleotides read TGTGCCAGCAGCCAACTTGTCTCCGGTAGCACAGATACGCAGTATTTT. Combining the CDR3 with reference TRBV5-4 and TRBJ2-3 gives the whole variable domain ETGVTQSPTHLIKTRGQQVTLRCSSQSGHNTVSWYQQALGQGPQFIFQYYREEENGRGNFPPRFSGLQFPNYSSELNVNALELDDSALYLCASSQLVSGSTDTQYFGPGTRLTVL.

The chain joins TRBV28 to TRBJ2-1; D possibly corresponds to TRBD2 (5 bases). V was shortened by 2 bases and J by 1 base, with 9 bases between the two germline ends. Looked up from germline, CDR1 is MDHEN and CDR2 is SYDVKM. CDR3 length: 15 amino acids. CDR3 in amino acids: CASSLMSGSYNEQFF. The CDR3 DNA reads TGTGCCAGCAGTTTAATGAGCGGATCCTACAATGAGCAGTTCTTC.

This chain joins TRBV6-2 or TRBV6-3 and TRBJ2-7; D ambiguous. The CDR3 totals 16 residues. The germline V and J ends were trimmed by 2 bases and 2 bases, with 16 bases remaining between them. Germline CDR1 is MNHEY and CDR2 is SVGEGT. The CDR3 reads CASSYGRGPTAYEQYF. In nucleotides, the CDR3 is TGTGCCAGCAGTTACGGTCGCGGTCCTACGGCCTACGAGCAGTACTTC.

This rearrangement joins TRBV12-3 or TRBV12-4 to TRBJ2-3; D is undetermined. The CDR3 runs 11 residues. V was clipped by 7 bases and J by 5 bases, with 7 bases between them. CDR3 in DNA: TGTGCCAGCACCTCGGGAGATACGCAGTATTTT. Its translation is CASTSGDTQYF.

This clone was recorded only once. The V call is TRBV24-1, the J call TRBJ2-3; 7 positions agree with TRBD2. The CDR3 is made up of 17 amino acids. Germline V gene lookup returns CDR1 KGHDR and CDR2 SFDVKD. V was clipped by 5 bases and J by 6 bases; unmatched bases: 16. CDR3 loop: CATSAASRPGGMDTQYF. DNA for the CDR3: TGTGCCACCAGTGCCGCTTCCCGGCCGGGGGGAATGGATACGCAGTATTTT.